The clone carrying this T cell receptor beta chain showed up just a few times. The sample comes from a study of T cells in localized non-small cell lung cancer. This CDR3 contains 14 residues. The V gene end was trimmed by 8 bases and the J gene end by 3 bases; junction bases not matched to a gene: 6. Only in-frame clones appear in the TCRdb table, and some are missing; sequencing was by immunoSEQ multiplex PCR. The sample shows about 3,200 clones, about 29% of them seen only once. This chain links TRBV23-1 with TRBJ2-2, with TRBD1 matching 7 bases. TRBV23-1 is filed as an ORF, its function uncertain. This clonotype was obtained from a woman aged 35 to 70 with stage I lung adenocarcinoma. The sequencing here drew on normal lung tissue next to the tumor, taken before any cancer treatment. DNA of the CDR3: TGCGCCAGCCGGGGACAGTTAGACACCGGGGAGCTGTTTTTT. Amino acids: CASRGQLDTGELFF.